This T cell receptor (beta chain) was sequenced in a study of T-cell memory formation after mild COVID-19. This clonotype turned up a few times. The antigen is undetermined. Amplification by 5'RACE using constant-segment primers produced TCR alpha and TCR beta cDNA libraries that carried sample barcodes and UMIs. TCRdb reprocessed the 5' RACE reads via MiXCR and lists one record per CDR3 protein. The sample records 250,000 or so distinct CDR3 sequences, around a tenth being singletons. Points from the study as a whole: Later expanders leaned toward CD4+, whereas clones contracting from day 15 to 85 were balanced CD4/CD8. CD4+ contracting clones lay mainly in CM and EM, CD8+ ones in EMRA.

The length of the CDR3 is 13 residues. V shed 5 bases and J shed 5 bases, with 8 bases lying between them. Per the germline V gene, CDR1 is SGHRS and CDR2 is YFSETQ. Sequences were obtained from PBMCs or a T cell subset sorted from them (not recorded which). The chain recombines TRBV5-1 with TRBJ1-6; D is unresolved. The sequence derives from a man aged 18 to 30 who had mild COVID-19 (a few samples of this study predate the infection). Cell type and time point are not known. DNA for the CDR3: TGCGCCAGCAGATGGTCAGATAATTCACCCCTCCACTTT. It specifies CASRWSDNSPLHF.